The sequence of this TCR beta chain was determined in a study of CD4 T cells in relation to SARS-CoV-2 and coronaviruses. CD4+ T cells from unexposed donors were obtained before the COVID-19 pandemic (2011-2018). Deletions cut 5 bases from V and 4 bases from J, with 14 bases between. In germline, CDR1 is SEHNR, CDR2 FQNEAQ (reference sequence). This CDR3 has 14 amino acids. The method was immunoSEQ multiplex PCR; TCRdb's version includes in-frame clones alone and lacks a portion of them. The sample shows under 90,000 clones, approximately 95% of them seen only once. The receptor was isolated from a human donor in good health. Material for sequencing was naive CD4+ T cells from PBMCs. Subset: naive CD4+ T cells isolated by negative enrichment. This chain links TRBV7-9 with TRBJ1-1; D gene unclear. CDR3 sequence (DNA): TGTGCCAGCAGCATGTTCCAGGTGACCACTGAAGCTTTCTTT. It translates to CASSMFQVTTEAFF. Complete variable domain (other parts from reference TRBV7-9 and TRBJ1-1): DTGVSQNPRHKITKRGQNVTFRCDPISEHNRLYWYRQTLGQGPEFLTYFQNEAQLEKSRLLSDRFSAERPKGSFSTLEIQRTEQGDSAMYLCASSMFQVTTEAFFGQGTRLTVV.